A selection of T cell receptor beta chains follows, all from one sample in a study of blood T cells in healthy people across ages. One entry per CDR3 protein results from TCRdb running MiXCR on the 5' RACE reads. Among about 580,000 distinct CDR3 sequences listed, 40% to 50% were seen once. The material sequenced was blood. The receptors were gathered from a man of 80 years or more in good health. Each CDR3 is given with its conserved first and last residue. A D gene is named only where the DNA matches it firmly. Clone size is shown for a subset of rows, as once, few, many or a class of expanded clone.

TRBJ1-4 - TRBV25-1 - CASGENGEKLFF TGTGCCAGCGGGGAGAACGGTGAAAAACTGTTTTTT
TRBJ2-1 - TRBV6-5 TRBD1 CASSPDRGRINEQFF TGTGCCAGCAGTCCCGACAGGGGGCGAATCAATGAGCAGTTCTTC
TRBJ1-2 - TRBV6-6 - CASSPDENYGYTF TGTGCCAGCAGCCCGGACGAAAACTATGGCTACACCTTC
TRBJ1-2 few TRBV25-1 - CASSGAGPLGGYTF TGTGCCAGCAGTGGGGCCGGGCCCCTGGGAGGCTACACCTTC
TRBJ1-1 - TRBV20-1 - CMGTPDPNTEAFF TGCATGGGGACTCCGGACCCGAACACTGAAGCTTTCTTT
TRBJ2-7 few TRBV9 TRBD1 CASSGTGTGKYEQYF TGTGCCAGCAGCGGCACCGGGACAGGAAAGTACGAGCAGTACTTC
TRBJ2-7 few TRBV2 - CASSDRPHYEQYF TGTGCCAGCAGTGACCGTCCCCACTACGAGCAGTACTTC
TRBJ2-3 - TRBV7-3 TRBD2 CASSRTGTSGGSTDTQYF TGTGCCAGCAGTCGTACAGGGACTAGCGGGGGGAGCACAGATACGCAGTATTTT
TRBJ2-7 - TRBV12-3/TRBV12-4 TRBD1 CASSFAGGVSYEQYF TGTGCCAGCAGTTTCGCAGGGGGTGTTTCCTACGAGCAGTACTTC
TRBJ2-7 - TRBV3-1 - CASSQTRYYEQYF TGTGCCAGCAGCCAAACCCGGTACTACGAGCAGTACTTC